The rows below give T cell receptor beta chains drawn from one sample of a study of T cell responses to AZD1222 COVID-19 vaccine. Profiling relied on immunoSEQ multiplex PCR, and the TCRdb table lists in-frame clones only, not all of them. This sample contains over 140,000 clones. Material: peripheral blood. The receptors derive from an adult in good health. Both conserved end residues are trimmed from each CDR3.

TRBV7-2	TRBJ2-3	11	ASSLRPTDTQY
TRBV11-1	TRBJ2-3	14	ASSLSISGGTDTQY
TRBV7-2	TRBJ2-7	12	ASSGRLLDDEQY
TRBV25-1	TRBJ2-3	13	ASSDGQGPPDTQY
TRBV10-3	TRBJ1-2	10	AISPGQDGYT
TRBV4-1	TRBJ2-7	14	ASSSDDWTVSYEQY
TRBV6-6	TRBJ2-3	10	ASSLREDTQY
TRBV25-1	TRBJ2-3	16	ASSLQRGGGRYTDTQY
TRBV28	TRBJ1-1	11	ATWVGRNTEAF
TRBV5-4	TRBJ1-1	11	ASSPTRNTEAF
TRBV18	TRBJ1-5	11	ASSQGQNQPQH
TRBV4-1	TRBJ2-7	14	ASSQRLSGEMGEQY
TRBV5-1	TRBJ2-1	12	ASSLGGSYNEQF
TRBV7-3	TRBJ1-1	13	ASSPGTGLGTEAF
TRBV7-9	TRBJ2-3	14	ASSLAMWTSTDTQY
TRBV10-3	TRBJ2-7	13	AISDTGLSSYEQY
TRBV5-4	TRBJ2-6	13	ASSPGFSGANVLT
TRBV5-1	TRBJ1-4	12	ASSLGGNNEKLF
TRBV18	TRBJ1-1	12	ASSRQGENTEAF
TRBV30	TRBJ1-6	12	AWTSSGVWSPLH
TRBV7-8	TRBJ1-2	13	ASSFTWTGNYGYT